One and the same sample provided the 10 T cell receptor beta chains below, sequenced in a study of CD8 T cells in ankylosing spondylitis. Each CDR3 protein is one row after TCRdb ran MiXCR on the 5' RACE reads. The repertoire holds about 160,000 distinct CDR3 sequences, with around 17% as singletons. Sequencing input: blood, either unsorted or a sorted T cell fraction (not recorded which). The receptor set was obtained from a male donor with ankylosing spondylitis or in good health (not recorded which).

This chain uses TRBV28 with TRBJ1-1; tentative D call: TRBD1 (5 bases). CDR1 MDHEN and CDR2 SYDVKM come from the germline V gene. V lost 2 bases to trimming and J lost 0 bases, with 10 bases between them. The CDR3 sequence is 15 residues long. The CDR3 loop is CASSLAGTMNTEAFF. The CDR3 coding sequence is TGTGCCAGCAGTTTAGCAGGGACCATGAACACTGAAGCTTTCTTT.

This clonotype has ten or more counts. The chain carries TRBV4-1 and TRBJ2-3; D might be TRBD2 (6 bases). V lost 0 bases, J lost 0 bases, and 16 bases lay in between. Germline CDR1 reads MGHRA; CDR2 reads YSYEKL. The CDR3 sequence is 18 residues long. The CDR3 sequence is CASSQERGNTISTDTQYF. The CDR3 DNA sequence: TGCGCCAGCAGCCAAGAGCGGGGCAACACCATTAGCACAGATACGCAGTATTTT.

V is TRBV15 and J is TRBJ2-3, with 7 bases aligning to TRBD2. CDR3 size: 16 residues. The V gene's germline CDR1 is LNHNV and CDR2 YYDKDF (reference sequence). V dropped 6 bases and J dropped 4; count of bases not matched to a gene: 13. In DNA form, the CDR3 reads TGTGCCACCAGAGGGAAGCTTCGGGAGGCCCCAGATACGCAGTATTTT. Encoded protein: CATRGKLREAPDTQYF.

The CDR3 here is CASNDTAPYTGELFF. The CDR3 DNA follows: TGTGCCAGCAACGACACCGCCCCTTATACCGGGGAGCTGTTTTTT. The chain couples TRBV2 to TRBJ2-2, with unresolved D. Germline loops: CDR1 SNHLY, CDR2 FYNNEI. Trimming removed 7 bases from V and 5 bases from J, with 17 bases in between. CDR3 length: 15 amino acids.

This clonotype was counted only a few times. This sequence may be a read error, since a much larger clone differs from it by one base. This chain joins TRBV28 and TRBJ2-7; D unclear. The V end was cut by 2 bases, the J end by 2 bases, with 4 bases between. The CDR3 has 12 residues. Germline loops: CDR1 MDHEN, CDR2 SYDVKM. The CDR3 region is CASSLTTYEQYF. Here the CDR3 DNA reads TGTGCCAGCAGTTTAACTACCTACGAGCAGTACTTC.

In its sample, this clonotype was seen a few times. V is TRBV6-5 and J is TRBJ2-7; 7 bases fit TRBD2. The ends lost 2 bases at V and 0 bases at J; junction bases unmatched: 1. Germline V gene lookup returns CDR1 MNHEY and CDR2 SVGAGI. The CDR3 extends over 14 amino acids. The CDR3 loop is CASSYGGGSYEQYF. The CDR3 nucleotides are TGTGCCAGCAGTTACGGCGGGGGCTCCTACGAGCAGTACTTC.

This clonotype was seen ten or more times. V is TRBV11-2 and J is TRBJ1-1; 9 bases align to TRBD1. Trimming took 2 bases from V and 3 from J; bases not matched to a gene: 7. CDR3 length equals 16 residues. Germline assignment: CDR1 SGHAT and CDR2 FQNNGV. CDR3 in DNA: TGTGCCAGCAGCTTACGCCCGGGACAGGGACACACTGAAGCTTTCTTT. This codes for CASSLRPGQGHTEAFF.

The sample holds many counts of this clonotype. The rearrangement joins TRBV10-3 to TRBJ2-3; TRBD1 matches 8 bases. V was pared by 8 bases and J by 1 base, with 8 bases of the junction left unmatched. CDR3 length equals 15 residues. Germline lookup yields CDR1 ENHRY and CDR2 SYGVKD. For the CDR3, the DNA is TGTGCCATCCAGGCAGGGGGCCTGGGCACAGATACGCAGTATTTT. Translated: CAIQAGGLGTDTQYF.

This clonotype was recorded at least ten times. This chain connects TRBV28 to TRBJ1-2; 10 bases line up with TRBD1. The V gene end was trimmed by 3 bases and the J gene end by 6 bases; junction bases not matched to a gene: 7. Germline V CDR1 and CDR2: MDHEN, SYDVKM. The CDR3 covers 15 residues. CDR3 in amino acids: CASSFGQGVENGYTF. Written as DNA, the CDR3 is TGTGCCAGCAGTTTCGGACAGGGGGTTGAGAATGGCTACACCTTC.

This clonotype was found many times. The chain uses TRBV5-1 and TRBJ1-1, with 9 nucleotides matching TRBD1. The CDR3 runs 15 residues. The J segment lost 3 bases and the V segment lost 4 bases, leaving 7 bases of the junction unmatched. The germline gives CDR1 SGHRS, CDR2 YFSETQ. CDR3 nucleotide sequence: TGCGCCAGCAGCCCCCCGACAGGGGGATACACTGAAGCTTTCTTT. This encodes CASSPPTGGYTEAFF. Supplemented by reference TRBV5-1 and TRBJ1-1, the full variable domain reads KAGVTQTPRYLIKTRGQQVTLSCSPISGHRSVSWYQQTPGQGLQFLFEYFSETQRNKGNFPGRFSGRQFSNSRSEMNVSTLELGDSALYLCASSPPTGGYTEAFFGQGTRLTVV.